Listed below are T cell receptor beta chains from one sample, sequenced in a study of siplizumab effects on memory and regulatory T cells. Only in-frame clones appear in the TCRdb table, and some are missing; sequencing was by immunoSEQ multiplex PCR. Here the sample spans 50,000 or so clones, 95% to 98% being singletons. The sequenced sample was naive CD4+ T cells sorted from blood. Receptors originate from a human donor in good health. CDR3s leave out the opening cysteine and the closing phenylalanine or tryptophan.

cdr3_aa: ASSSGNVRQETQY
v_call: TRBV7-9

cdr3_aa: ASSYGQAGNQPQH
v_call: TRBV7-2

cdr3_aa: ASSLVGYEQY
v_call: TRBV5-1

cdr3_aa: ASSRTAGNTIY
v_call: TRBV11-2

cdr3_aa: ASSLVGGTYEQY
v_call: TRBV5-8

cdr3_aa: ASSLAGTAADTQY
v_call: TRBV5-1

cdr3_aa: ASSLNSQRTDTQY
v_call: TRBV7-3

cdr3_aa: ASSIDRTLGAF
v_call: TRBV19

cdr3_aa: ASSQRDVPYEQY
v_call: TRBV4-2

cdr3_aa: ASSLALAAATTSYEQY
v_call: TRBV5-1

cdr3_aa: ASSTRRAAYADTQY
v_call: TRBV18

cdr3_aa: ASSLDLRVNEQF
v_call: TRBV5-1

cdr3_aa: ASSVGASGNTIY
v_call: TRBV6-5

cdr3_aa: ASSIMTDPEKLF
v_call: TRBV5-4

cdr3_aa: ASRPRDSNYGYT
v_call: TRBV4-2

cdr3_aa: ASSVGEAEQF
v_call: TRBV9

cdr3_aa: ASRATGSGNTIY
v_call: TRBV19

cdr3_aa: ASSSGPGYEQY
v_call: TRBV5-1

cdr3_aa: ASSRQSSGANVLT
v_call: TRBV18

cdr3_aa: ASNPRITGELF
v_call: TRBV19

cdr3_aa: ASSLGAEREKLF
v_call: TRBV7-2

cdr3_aa: ASSLAARVAGSLRVHNEQF
v_call: TRBV5-1

cdr3_aa: ASSLEGREAEAF
v_call: TRBV11-3

cdr3_aa: ASSLGRGITEAF
v_call: TRBV7-6

cdr3_aa: ASSLVRGYNNEQF
v_call: TRBV7-8

cdr3_aa: ASSSTTSEQY
v_call: TRBV5-1

cdr3_aa: ATSRDRQGLAYGYT
v_call: TRBV15

cdr3_aa: ASSPYRYRGTYNEQF
v_call: TRBV5-6

cdr3_aa: AIDRGRLTEAF
v_call: TRBV5-8

cdr3_aa: AGRTHGTGDYGYT
v_call: TRBV28

cdr3_aa: ASSLLDKEAF
v_call: TRBV5-4

cdr3_aa: ASSIAGAKETQY
v_call: TRBV19